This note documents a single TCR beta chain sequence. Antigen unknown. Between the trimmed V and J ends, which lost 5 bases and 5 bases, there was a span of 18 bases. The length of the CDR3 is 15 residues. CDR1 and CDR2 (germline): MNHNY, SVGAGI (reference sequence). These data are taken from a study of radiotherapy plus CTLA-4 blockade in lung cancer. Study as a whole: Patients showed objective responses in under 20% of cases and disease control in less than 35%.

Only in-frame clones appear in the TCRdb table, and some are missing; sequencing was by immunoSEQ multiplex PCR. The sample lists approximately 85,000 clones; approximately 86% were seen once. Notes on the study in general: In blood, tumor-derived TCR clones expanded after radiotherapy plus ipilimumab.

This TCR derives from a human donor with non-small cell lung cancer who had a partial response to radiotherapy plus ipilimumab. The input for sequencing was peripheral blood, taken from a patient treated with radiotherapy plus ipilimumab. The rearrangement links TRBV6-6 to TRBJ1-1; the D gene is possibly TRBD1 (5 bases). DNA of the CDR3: TGTGCCAGCAGTACATATGGGGGGGGTGGTACTGAAGCTTTCTTT. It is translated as CASSTYGGGGTEAFF.